This note documents a single TCR beta chain sequence. Its cognate antigen is unknown. Likely unrecorded immune exposures existed in these nominally healthy donors. This entry is derived from a study of cytomegalovirus exposure and HLA in healthy donors. Study-wide background: Researchers previously reported finding 90 million to 130 million unique TCR beta sequences from approximately 200 million T cells.

Germline trimming cut 5 bases from V and 5 bases from J; bases unmatched to any gene: 19. This CDR3 is 19 amino acids long. Germline V gene sequence: CDR1 MGHRA, CDR2 YSYEKL. The PCR had 60 Vbeta and 13 Jbeta primers. The table came from immunoSEQ multiplex PCR; TCRdb's copy has only in-frame clones and leaves some out. The table lists about 120,000 clones, 65% to 80% of them singletons. Study findings and constraints: The classifier reportedly diagnosed cytomegalovirus status with high sensitivity and specificity.

The J gene is TRBJ2-1, the V gene TRBV4-1; 9 positions agree with TRBD2. Specimen: PBMCs. This TCR was recovered from a man in his late teens or twenties in good health and CMV-seropositive. CDR3 in amino acids: CASSTAGTSLPRGDNEQFF. The CDR3 nucleotides are TGCGCCAGCAGCACGGCCGGGACTAGCCTTCCACGGGGGGACAATGAGCAGTTCTTC.